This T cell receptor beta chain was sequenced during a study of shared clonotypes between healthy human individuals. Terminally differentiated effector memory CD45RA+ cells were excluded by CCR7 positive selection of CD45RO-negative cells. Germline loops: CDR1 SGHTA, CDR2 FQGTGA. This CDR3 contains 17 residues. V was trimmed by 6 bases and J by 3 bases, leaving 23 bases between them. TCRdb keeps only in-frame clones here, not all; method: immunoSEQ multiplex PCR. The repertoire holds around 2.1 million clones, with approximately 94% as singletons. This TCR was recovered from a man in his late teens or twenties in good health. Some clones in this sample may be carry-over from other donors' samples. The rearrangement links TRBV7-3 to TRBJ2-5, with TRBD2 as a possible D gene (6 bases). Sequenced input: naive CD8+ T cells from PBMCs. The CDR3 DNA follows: TGTGCCAGCAGGCCGAGAGGGTCGGGAGAAGAGGAAGAGACCCAGTACTTC. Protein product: CASRPRGSGEEEETQYF.